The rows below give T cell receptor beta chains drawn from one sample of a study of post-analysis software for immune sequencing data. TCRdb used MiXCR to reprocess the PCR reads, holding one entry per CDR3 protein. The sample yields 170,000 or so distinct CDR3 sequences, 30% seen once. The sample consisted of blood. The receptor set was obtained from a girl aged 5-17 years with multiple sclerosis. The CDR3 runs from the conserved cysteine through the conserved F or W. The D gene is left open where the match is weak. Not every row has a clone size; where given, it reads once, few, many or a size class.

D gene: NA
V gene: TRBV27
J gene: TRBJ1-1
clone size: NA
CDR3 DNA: TGTGCCAGCAGTTTAGGACACCTGAACACTGAAGCTTTCTTT
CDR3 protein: CASSLGHLNTEAFF

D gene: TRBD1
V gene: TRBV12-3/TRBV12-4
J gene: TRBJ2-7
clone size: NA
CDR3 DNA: TGTGCCAGCAGAGCAGGACAGGGGGCTGGAACAGACGAGCAGTACTTC
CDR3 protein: CASRAGQGAGTDEQYF

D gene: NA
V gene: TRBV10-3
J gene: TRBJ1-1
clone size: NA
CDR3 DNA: TGTGCCATCAGTGAGTCTGTTAGGGAGGCTTTCTTT
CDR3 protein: CAISESVREAFF

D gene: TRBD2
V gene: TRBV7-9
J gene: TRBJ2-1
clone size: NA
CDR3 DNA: TGTGCCAGCAGCCCCCGGGGCGGGAGAGCCGACAATGAGCAGTTCTTC
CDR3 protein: CASSPRGGRADNEQFF

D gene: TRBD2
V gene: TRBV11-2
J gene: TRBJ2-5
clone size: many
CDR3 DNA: TGTGCCAGCACCTCGGGGGGGGAGACCCAGTACTTC
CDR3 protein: CASTSGGETQYF

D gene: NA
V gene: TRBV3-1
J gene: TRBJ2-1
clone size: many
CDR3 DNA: TGTGCCAGCAGCCAAGACACAGCTCGGCAGTTCTTC
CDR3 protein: CASSQDTARQFF

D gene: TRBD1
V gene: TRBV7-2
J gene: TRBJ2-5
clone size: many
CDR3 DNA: TGTGCCAGCAGCCCCCGGACAGGGATGGAGACCCAGTACTTC
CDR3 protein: CASSPRTGMETQYF

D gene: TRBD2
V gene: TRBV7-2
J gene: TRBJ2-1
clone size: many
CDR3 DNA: TGTGCCAGCAGCTTAAATTCGGCGGGAGCGAGCGGTGAGCAGTTCTTC
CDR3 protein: CASSLNSAGASGEQFF

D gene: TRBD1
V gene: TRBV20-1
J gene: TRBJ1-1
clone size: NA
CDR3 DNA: TGCAGTGCCACCTTCGCAGGGGGCATTTCTGAAGCTTTCTTT
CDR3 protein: CSATFAGGISEAFF

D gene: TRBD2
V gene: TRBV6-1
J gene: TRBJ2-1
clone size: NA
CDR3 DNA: TGTGCCAGCAGTGGGGAGGGTGCTCGCTCCTACAATGAGCAGTTCTTC
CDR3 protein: CASSGEGARSYNEQFF

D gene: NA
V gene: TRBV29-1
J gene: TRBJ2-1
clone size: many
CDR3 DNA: TGCAGCGTATCTGTGACACAGTACAATGAGCAGTTCTTC
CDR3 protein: CSVSVTQYNEQFF

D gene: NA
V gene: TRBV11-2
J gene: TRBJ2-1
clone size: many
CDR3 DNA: TGTGCCAGCAGCCCCACGAGGACAGTCTACAATGAGCAGTTCTTC
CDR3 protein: CASSPTRTVYNEQFF